The 27 T cell receptor beta chains given below trace back to one sample, sequenced in a study of cytomegalovirus exposure and HLA in healthy donors. Vbeta (60) and Jbeta (13) primers were used in the PCR. Clones were read by immunoSEQ multiplex PCR, and TCRdb kept only the in-frame ones, dropping some. The sample yields 150,000 or so clones, approximately 82% seen once. Sequenced sample: PBMCs. The receptors stem from a woman in her forties in good health and CMV-seropositive.

The chain links TRBV19 to TRBJ2-1; TRBD2 aligns across 14 bases. Germline values: CDR1 LNHDA, CDR2 SQIVND (reference sequence). Germline trimming cut 3 bases from V and 13 bases from J; bases unmatched to any gene: 8. The CDR3 sequence is 15 residues long. The CDR3 loop reads CASSILGTSGSFQFF. The DNA of the CDR3 is TGTGCCAGTAGTATTTTGGGGACTAGCGGGAGTTTTCAGTTCTTC.

The chain is built from TRBV10-3 and TRBJ2-7; 7 bases fit TRBD1. There are 14 residues in the CDR3. V shed 6 bases and J 0 bases; nucleotides not matched to a gene: 5. Germline-derived CDR1 and CDR2 are ENHRY and SYGVKD. The CDR3 bases are TGTGCCATCAGCCCCGGACAGGACTCCTACGAGCAGTACTTC. This encodes CAISPGQDSYEQYF.

The gene calls are TRBV5-4 and TRBJ1-1; weak D call: TRBD1 (5 bases). Germline V gene lookup returns CDR1 SGHNT and CDR2 YYREEE (reference sequence). CDR3 length: 15 residues. V was trimmed by 0 bases and J by 1 base, leaving 10 bases between them. The CDR3 spells CASSLVGHSNTEAFF. For the CDR3, the DNA is TGTGCCAGCAGCTTGGTAGGACACTCGAACACTGAAGCTTTCTTT.

The CDR3 nucleotides read TGTGCCAGCTCCGCGGGTTATTCGGATGAAAAACTGTTTTTT. Protein sequence: CASSAGYSDEKLFF. V is TRBV19 and J is TRBJ1-4, with D uncertain. Germline CDR1 is LNHDA and CDR2 is SQIVND (reference sequence). There are 14 residues in the CDR3. The ends were cut back, 9 bases at V and 6 bases at J, with 17 bases in the middle. Full variable domain (remainder filled in from reference TRBV19 and TRBJ1-4): DGGITQSPKYLFRKEGQNVTLSCEQNLNHDAMYWYRQDPGQGLRLIYYSQIVNDFQKGDIAEGYSVSREKKESFPLTVTSAQKNPTAFYLCASSAGYSDEKLFFGSGTQLSVL.

On this clone: The identical CDR3 is also encoded by other nucleotide sequences in the sample. V and J are TRBV15 and TRBJ1-1; D perhaps matches TRBD1 (5 bases). The CDR3 covers 14 residues. Trimming cost V 0 bases and J 4 bases, with 9 bases left between them. Germline assignment: CDR1 LNHNV and CDR2 YYDKDF (reference sequence). In DNA form, the CDR3 reads TGTGCCACCAGCAGAGATCGGGGGGGCACTGAAGCTTTCTTT. This translates into CATSRDRGGTEAFF.

The count of this clone is one. The chain uses TRBV10-3 and TRBJ2-1; tentatively, D is TRBD2 (5 bases). The CDR3 is 14 residues long. Trimming pared 7 bases from V and 2 bases from J, leaving 12 bases between. Germline CDR1 and CDR2: ENHRY and SYGVKD. The CDR3 DNA reads as TGTGCCATCACTGTTGAGGGAGCCTACAATGAGCAGTTCTTC. It specifies CAITVEGAYNEQFF.

V usage is TRBV2 and J usage is TRBJ2-1; 8 bases line up with TRBD2. Looked up from germline, CDR1 is SNHLY and CDR2 is FYNNEI. The CDR3 contains 16 residues. With 2 bases clipped from V and 3 bases from J, the junction kept 6 bases outside the gene matches. CDR3 sequence: CASSETGTSRYNEQFF. CDR3 DNA: TGTGCCAGCAGTGAAACCGGGACTAGTCGCTACAATGAGCAGTTCTTC.

This chain joins TRBV29-1 and TRBJ2-7, with D tentatively TRBD2 (6 bases). Germline CDR1 and CDR2: SQVTM and ANQGSEA. CDR3 length: 14 amino acids. V was trimmed by 3 bases and J by 9 bases, leaving 21 bases between them. In DNA, the CDR3 is TGCAGCGTTGAGGCGGAGGGCCCTACCAACGGGCAGTACTTC. Protein sequence: CSVEAEGPTNGQYF.

This clone was picked up a small number of times. The V gene is TRBV5-8, the J gene TRBJ1-1; no definite D call. The V end was cut by 4 bases, the J end by 1 base, with 11 bases between. In germline, CDR1 is SGHTS, CDR2 YDEGEE. This CDR3 spans 14 amino acids. In DNA form, the CDR3 reads TGTGCCAGCAGCCCTGTGTTTCGGAACACTGAAGCTTTCTTT. Residues: CASSPVFRNTEAFF.

This clone occurred a few times. The gene calls are TRBV7-2 and TRBJ2-2; D possibly corresponds to TRBD1 (5 bases). Deletions cut 5 bases from V and 2 bases from J, with 9 bases between. CDR1 is SGHTA, CDR2 FQGNSA, per germline. CDR3 length equals 14 residues. CDR3 sequence: CASSPDSNTGELFF. In DNA form, the CDR3 reads TGTGCCAGCAGCCCCGACAGCAACACCGGGGAGCTGTTTTTT.

The chain carries TRBV10-3 and TRBJ2-7, with D perhaps TRBD2 (5 bases). The CDR3 has 14 residues. V lost 5 bases to trimming and J lost 4 bases, with 15 bases between them. Germline V CDR1 and CDR2: ENHRY, SYGVKD. The CDR3 DNA is TGTGCCATCAGTAAGGGCGGGCGAGGGTACGAGCAGTACTTC. Translated, it gives CAISKGGRGYEQYF.

The chain recombines TRBV28 with TRBJ1-2, with D possibly being TRBD1 (6 bases). Between the trimmed V and J ends, which lost 6 bases and 4 bases, there was a span of 12 bases. The CDR3 extends over 13 amino acids. Germline assignment: CDR1 MDHEN and CDR2 SYDVKM. The CDR3 is CASSPGTSYGYTF. CDR3 coding DNA: TGTGCCAGCAGCCCCGGGACATCCTATGGCTACACCTTC.

The chain links TRBV5-1 to TRBJ1-1, with 11 bases lining up with TRBD1. CDR3 size: 15 residues. Germline loops: CDR1 SGHRS, CDR2 YFSETQ. V trimming: 5 bases; J trimming: 4 bases; junction bases outside the gene matches: 7. CDR3 in amino acids: CASRGDRGASTEAFF. In DNA form, the CDR3 reads TGCGCCAGCAGGGGGGACAGGGGGGCGAGCACTGAAGCTTTCTTT.

This clone was counted a single time. This chain connects TRBV13 to TRBJ2-1, with 11 bases matching TRBD2. V dropped 5 bases and J dropped 3; count of bases not matched to a gene: 6. This CDR3 has 16 amino acids. Germline assignment: CDR1 PRHDT and CDR2 FYEKMQ (reference sequence). CDR3 DNA sequence: TGTGCCAGCAGCCCAATGGGACTAGCGGTCTACAATGAGCAGTTCTTC. This translates into CASSPMGLAVYNEQFF. The full variable domain, rest sourced from reference TRBV13 and TRBJ2-1, is AAGVIQSPRHLIKEKRETATLKCYPIPRHDTVYWYQQGPGQDPQFLISFYEKMQSDKGSIPDRFSAQQFSDYHSELNMSSLELGDSALYFCASSPMGLAVYNEQFFGPGTRLTVL.

V and J are TRBV5-8 and TRBJ2-7; 8 nucleotides line up with TRBD1. The germline V gene encodes CDR1 SGHTS and CDR2 YDEGEE. The CDR3 has 17 residues. V was pared by 4 bases and J by 0 bases, with 12 bases of the junction left unmatched. The CDR3 spells CASSPPGQDSHSYEQYF. Here the CDR3 DNA reads TGTGCCAGCAGCCCTCCGGGACAGGACTCTCACTCCTACGAGCAGTACTTC.

J is TRBJ2-5 and V is TRBV28; TRBD1 is a possible D gene (6 bases). The end of the DNA fits TRBJ2-7 better, so the J call may be wrong. This CDR3 is built from 14 residues. Germline loops: CDR1 MDHEN, CDR2 SYDVKM. The CDR3 DNA reads TGTGCCAGCAGGGGTGGAACAGGGTTTCACGAGCAGTACTTC. As protein: CASRGGTGFHEQYF.

This chain uses TRBV28 with TRBJ1-4, with 9 nucleotides matching TRBD1. The trim removed 1 base at V and 9 bases at J, leaving 9 bases unmatched. Germline V gene sequence: CDR1 MDHEN, CDR2 SYDVKM. This CDR3 contains 16 residues. DNA for the CDR3: TGTGCCAGCAGTTTATCCTCACAGGGGGCTAGGAAAAAACTGTTTTTT. Translated, it gives CASSLSSQGARKKLFF.

This clone was observed a handful of times. The rearrangement uses TRBV30 and TRBJ2-5; 10 nucleotides match TRBD1. Per the germline V gene, CDR1 is GTSNPN and CDR2 is SVGIG (reference sequence). The CDR3 sequence is 16 residues long. The J segment lost 2 bases and the V segment lost 2 bases, leaving 8 bases of the junction unmatched. Written as DNA, the CDR3 is TGTGCCTGGAGTCCAGGGTGGGACAGGGGACAAGAGACCCAGTACTTC. It is translated as CAWSPGWDRGQETQYF.

V usage is TRBV7-8 and J usage is TRBJ2-5, with 9 bases aligning to TRBD1. Germline CDR1 is SGHVS and CDR2 is FQNEAQ. V lost 1 base to trimming and J lost 6 bases; unmatched junction nucleotides: 9. The CDR3 runs 16 residues. The chain's CDR3 is CASSLGQGVVSKTQYF. CDR3 bases: TGTGCCAGCAGCTTAGGACAGGGGGTTGTGTCTAAGACCCAGTACTTC.

This chain links TRBV5-4 with TRBJ1-5, with TRBD1 identical over 8 bases. The germline gives CDR1 SGHNT, CDR2 YYREEE (reference sequence). The CDR3 is made up of 14 amino acids. J lost 6 bases, V lost 4 bases, and 6 bases had no gene match. CDR3 loop: CASSLDRAGQPQHF. For the CDR3, the DNA is TGTGCCAGCAGCCTGGACAGGGCGGGTCAGCCCCAGCATTTT.

The gene calls are TRBV7-9 and TRBJ2-7; TRBD1 matches 10 bases. From germline, CDR1 is SEHNR and CDR2 FQNEAQ (reference sequence). The V segment lost 3 bases and the J segment 4 bases; nucleotides outside the gene matches: 6. The CDR3 is 15 residues long. The CDR3 spells CASSFGTGEFYEQYF. The CDR3, as DNA: TGTGCCAGCAGCTTTGGGACAGGGGAGTTTTACGAGCAGTACTTC. The full variable domain, with the rest looked up from reference TRBV7-9 and TRBJ2-7, is DTGVSQNPRHKITKRGQNVTFRCDPISEHNRLYWYRQTLGQGPEFLTYFQNEAQLEKSRLLSDRFSAERPKGSFSTLEIQRTEQGDSAMYLCASSFGTGEFYEQYFGPGTRLTVT.

This clone was counted between two and nine times. This chain uses TRBV27 with TRBJ2-5, with TRBD2 identical over 12 bases. This CDR3 is built from 13 residues. The junction had 0 bases not matched to a gene; V was cut back by 6 bases and J by 4 bases. CDR1 and CDR2 from the germline V gene are MNHEY and SMNVEV (reference sequence). CDR3 nucleotide sequence: TGTGCCAGCAGGACTAGCGGGAGAGAGACCCAGTACTTC. It is translated as CASRTSGRETQYF.

This clone was recorded only once. V gene TRBV11-1 combines with J gene TRBJ2-1, with 9 bases identical to TRBD1. Trimming removed 2 bases from V and 7 bases from J; junction bases left unmatched: 3. The CDR3 has 14 residues. Germline CDR1 and CDR2: SGHAT and FQDESV (reference sequence). The CDR3 DNA follows: TGTGCCAGCAGCTTAACGACAGGGGGAAATGAGCAGTTCTTC. Protein product: CASSLTTGGNEQFF.

This clone was picked up a small number of times. This chain uses TRBV6-5 with TRBJ2-7; 10 nucleotides align to TRBD1. This CDR3 has 14 amino acids. Germline values: CDR1 MNHEY, CDR2 SVGAGI. The trim removed 7 bases at V and 1 base at J, leaving 4 bases unmatched. CDR3 sequence: CASTRDRGSYEQYF. DNA of the CDR3: TGTGCCAGCACCCGGGACAGGGGTTCCTACGAGCAGTACTTC.

In this sample, this clone turned up a few times. The gene calls are TRBV18 and TRBJ2-7; D not certain. The CDR3 spans 12 residues. Deletions cut 3 bases from V and 1 base from J, with 4 bases between. Germline assignment: CDR1 KGHSH and CDR2 LQKENI. CDR3 DNA sequence: TGTGCCAGCTCACCCGGGTCCTACGAGCAGTACTTC. Amino acid sequence: CASSPGSYEQYF.

This chain links TRBV4-2 with TRBJ2-4, with TRBD2 matching 10 bases. After removal of 2 bases from V and 3 bases from J, the junction contained 13 bases not matched to a gene. Germline CDR1 is LGHNA and CDR2 is YNFKEQ. This CDR3 comprises 19 residues. For the CDR3, the DNA is TGTGCCAGCAGCCAAAATATGCTAGCGGGAGAAATTGGCAAAAACATTCAGTACTTC. It codes for CASSQNMLAGEIGKNIQYF.

The chain recombines TRBV4-2 with TRBJ1-2; no clear D. The V end lost 0 bases, the J end lost 8 bases, and 10 bases lay between the germline ends. From germline, CDR1 is LGHNA and CDR2 YNFKEQ. This CDR3 has 13 amino acids. CDR3 loop: CASSQDGVRGYTF. The CDR3 region has the DNA TGTGCCAGCAGCCAAGACGGGGTGCGGGGCTACACCTTC.